This T cell receptor (beta chain) was captured in a study of regulatory T cells in long-lasting Graves disease. Study-level findings and limits: New patients shared roughly 980 public clonotypes, fewer than the roughly 3,000 shared by persistent patients. Segments TRBV28, TRBJ1-2 and TRBJ2-5 showed preferential usage in persistent disease.

The time point is: newly diagnosed GD, antithyroid drugs for less than 3 months. Scientists built the TCR library using RNA that was extracted from PBMCs. The CDR3 totals 16 residues. CDR1 MNHEY and CDR2 SVGEGT come from the germline V gene. Combining iRepertoire HTBI primers with Arm-PCR of CDR3 regions, the authors built TCR beta libraries. TCRdb used MiXCR to reprocess the multiplex PCR reads, holding one entry per CDR3 protein. The table includes roughly 610,000 distinct CDR3 sequences, under 20% detected once. Concerning this clonotype: Its antigen is unknown. A much larger clone lies a single base off, so this may be a read error.

The same specimen was also included in a second study, on T cells in Graves' hyperthyroidism and ophthalmopathy. This second report adds: HTBI primers were employed in a first-round RT-PCR of the TCR CDR3.

The sample consisted of peripheral blood mononuclear cells (PBMCs), taken at new diagnosis, from a patient treated with antithyroid drugs. The source of this sequence is a woman in her 30s with Graves disease. The chain has TRBV6-2 or TRBV6-3 and TRBJ1-1, with D possibly matching TRBD1 (5 bases). Written as DNA, the CDR3 is TGTGCCAGCAGTGAAGGGAGGGGCTCGGGCAACACTGAAGCTCTCTTT. Protein product: CASSEGRGSGNTEALF.